These 30 T cell receptor beta chains originate from one sample sequenced in a study of blood T cell repertoires in COVID-19. TCRdb's copy holds only in-frame clones and misses some; the assay was immunoSEQ multiplex PCR. The table lists around 250,000 clones, almost 85% of them singletons. The sequencing sample was made of peripheral blood. The receptors come from an elderly woman with acute or convalescent COVID-19.

CDR3 protein: CASSPDRGGYTF. CDR3 sequence (DNA): TGCGCCAGCAGCCCGGACAGGGGAGGCTACACCTTC. V and J are TRBV4-1 and TRBJ1-2; TRBD1 aligns across 9 bases. V dropped 4 bases and J dropped 8; count of bases not matched to a gene: 2. Germline V CDR1 and CDR2: MGHRA, YSYEKL. The CDR3 is 12 amino acids.

This clone was seen just once. The V call is TRBV19, the J call TRBJ1-2; D not certain. The CDR3 length is 14 residues. V was pared by 2 bases and J by 8 bases, with 15 bases between. The germline gives CDR1 LNHDA, CDR2 SQIVND (reference sequence). The CDR3: CASSIYLSGSGYTF. The CDR3 region has the DNA TGTGCCAGTAGTATATATTTGTCGGGGTCCGGCTACACCTTC.

The gene calls are TRBV7-8 and TRBJ1-2; 9 nucleotides line up with TRBD1. V lost 2 bases, J lost 6 bases, and 10 bases stayed unmatched. Germline CDR1 is SGHVS and CDR2 is FQNEAQ. This CDR3 has 16 residues. The CDR3, as DNA: TGTGCCAGCAGCTTATCGATCACACAGGGGGCGGATGGCTACACCTTC. It specifies CASSLSITQGADGYTF.

The chain has TRBV7-9 and TRBJ1-1; D is ambiguous. Per the germline V gene, CDR1 is SEHNR and CDR2 is FQNEAQ (reference sequence). The CDR3 is made up of 12 amino acids. Trimming shortened V by 5 bases and J by 9 bases, and 13 bases separated the two germline ends. This chain's CDR3 is CASSGEVSQAFF. In DNA form, the CDR3 reads TGTGCCAGCAGCGGAGAAGTGTCTCAAGCTTTCTTT.

In its sample, this clone was seen a few times. This rearrangement joins TRBV5-6 to TRBJ2-1; D is unclear. The V gene's germline CDR1 is SGHDT and CDR2 YYEEEE. Trimming cost V 0 bases and J 4 bases, with 5 bases left between them. This CDR3 spans 13 amino acids. CDR3 region: CASSLDSYNEQFF. CDR3 DNA sequence: TGTGCCAGCAGCTTGGACAGTTACAATGAGCAGTTCTTC.

This clone was observed a handful of times. The chain recombines TRBV15 with TRBJ1-4; D unresolved. This CDR3 is built from 15 residues. V shed 0 bases and J shed 8 bases, with 13 bases lying between them. Germline loops: CDR1 LNHNV, CDR2 YYDKDF (reference sequence). This CDR3 is CATSRDPGFREKLFF. In DNA, the CDR3 is TGTGCCACCAGCAGAGATCCGGGATTTCGGGAAAAACTGTTTTTT.

This rearrangement joins TRBV30 to TRBJ2-3, with a tentative D call TRBD2 (5 bases). The germline V and J ends were trimmed by 4 bases and 4 bases, with 12 bases remaining between them. Per the germline V gene, CDR1 is GTSNPN and CDR2 is SVGIG (reference sequence). This CDR3 comprises 13 residues. The CDR3 protein is CAWTAAGPDTQYF. In nucleotides, the CDR3 is TGTGCCTGGACCGCTGCGGGCCCAGATACGCAGTATTTT.

J is TRBJ2-7 and V is TRBV7-8; 8 nucleotides align to TRBD2. The CDR3 is 14 amino acids. Trimming at V came to 8 bases and at J to 6 bases, leaving 12 bases not matched to a gene. In germline, CDR1 is SGHVS, CDR2 FQNEAQ. CDR3 protein: CASYTGRGLSEQYF. CDR3 bases: TGTGCCAGCTATACCGGGAGGGGTCTAAGCGAGCAGTACTTC. Complete variable domain (other parts from reference TRBV7-8 and TRBJ2-7): GAGVSQSPRYKVAKRGQDVALRCDPISGHVSLFWYQQALGQGPEFLTYFQNEAQLDKSGLPSDRFFAERPEGSVSTLKIQRTQQEDSAVYLCASYTGRGLSEQYFGPGTRLTVT.

Of note for this clone: This CDR3 is also generated by other DNA sequences in the sample. V and J are TRBV4-1 and TRBJ1-2, with 7 positions matching TRBD1. The J segment lost 4 bases and the V segment lost 0 bases, leaving 5 bases of the junction unmatched. The germline V gene encodes CDR1 MGHRA and CDR2 YSYEKL. This CDR3 has 15 residues. CDR3 protein: CASSQDRGRGYGYTF. The CDR3 region has the DNA TGCGCCAGCAGCCAAGATAGGGGGCGGGGCTATGGCTACACCTTC.

The chain couples TRBV18 to TRBJ2-1; D is unresolved. Germline V gives CDR1 KGHSH, CDR2 LQKENI. Trimming pared 5 bases from V and 4 bases from J, leaving 12 bases between. The CDR3 sequence is 14 residues long. Here the CDR3 DNA reads TGTGCCAGCTCAGGGCTTACCTCATACAATGAGCAGTTCTTC. Its protein product is CASSGLTSYNEQFF.

The chain has TRBV7-6 and TRBJ2-2; TRBD2 aligns across 10 bases. Losses at the gene ends were 1 base for V and 2 bases for J; bases not matched to a gene: 10. The CDR3 runs 19 residues. In germline, CDR1 is SGHVS, CDR2 FNYEAQ. The CDR3 here is CASSLGDQRGGFNTGELFF. Here the CDR3 DNA reads TGTGCCAGCAGCTTAGGAGATCAGCGGGGGGGTTTTAACACCGGGGAGCTGTTTTTT.

The chain links TRBV27 to TRBJ1-2, with 7 bases identical to TRBD1. Germline values: CDR1 MNHEY, CDR2 SMNVEV (reference sequence). The CDR3 has 15 amino acids. With V trimmed by 5 bases and J by 2 bases, 8 bases remained unmatched. The CDR3 region has the DNA TGTGCCAGCAGTCCTCGGGGCAGGGGGAACTATGGCTACACCTTC. The encoded protein is CASSPRGRGNYGYTF.

The chain joins TRBV19 to TRBJ2-2, with D maybe TRBD2 (6 bases). CDR1 and CDR2 (germline): LNHDA, SQIVND (reference sequence). This CDR3 is built from 12 residues. V was shortened by 4 bases and J by 6 bases, with 6 bases between the two germline ends. The CDR3 loop reads CASSTSAGELFF. The CDR3 region has the DNA TGTGCCAGTAGTACTAGCGCCGGGGAGCTGTTTTTT.

Written as DNA, the CDR3 is TGTGCCAGCAGCGTAGAAGGAGATACCGGGGAGCTGTTTTTT. It encodes CASSVEGDTGELFF. V usage is TRBV9 and J usage is TRBJ2-2; D is unresolved. The CDR3 runs to 14 residues. The ends were cut back, 0 bases at V and 5 bases at J, with 8 bases in the middle. From germline, CDR1 is SGDLS and CDR2 YYNGEE.

This clone has just one count. The genes are TRBV24-1 and TRBJ1-5, with 7 positions matching TRBD1. Trimming removed 5 bases from V and 4 bases from J; junction bases left unmatched: 4. Per the germline V gene, CDR1 is KGHDR and CDR2 is SFDVKD. This CDR3 region has 14 residues. CDR3 region: CATSAAGGNQPQHF. CDR3 nucleotide sequence: TGTGCCACCAGTGCCGCAGGGGGAAATCAGCCCCAGCATTTT.

The rearrangement joins TRBV5-1 to TRBJ2-2, with 8 nucleotides matching TRBD2. Germline-derived CDR1 and CDR2 are SGHRS and YFSETQ. The trim removed 3 bases at V and 4 bases at J, leaving 5 bases unmatched. This CDR3 comprises 15 residues. The CDR3, as DNA: TGCGCCAGCAGCTCAAGCGGGAGTGGCACCGGGGAGCTGTTTTTT. Amino acid sequence: CASSSSGSGTGELFF.

This clone was seen a single time. The genes are TRBV7-2 and TRBJ2-7; D unresolved. Trimming cost V 4 bases and J 0 bases, with 10 bases left between them. Germline lookup yields CDR1 SGHTA and CDR2 FQGNSA. The CDR3 totals 14 residues. CDR3: CASSYRAGSYEQYF. The CDR3 coding sequence is TGTGCCAGCAGCTATCGCGCAGGCTCCTACGAGCAGTACTTC.

The chain couples TRBV7-8 to TRBJ2-6; D may be TRBD2 (5 bases). Trimming cost V 3 bases and J 0 bases, with 15 bases left between them. Germline V gives CDR1 SGHVS, CDR2 FQNEAQ. This CDR3 is 18 amino acids long. CDR3 DNA sequence: TGTGCCAGCAGCTTCGCCGTTAGAGGGAGCTCTGGGGCCAACGTCCTGACTTTC. As protein: CASSFAVRGSSGANVLTF.

The gene calls are TRBV5-1 and TRBJ1-3; D may be TRBD1 (5 bases). This CDR3 has 17 residues. V was cut by 0 bases and J by 3 bases, with 16 bases left in between. CDR1 is SGHRS, CDR2 YFSETQ, per germline. DNA of the CDR3: TGCGCCAGCAGCTTGGCCTCACCAGGGTTGTTTGGAAACACCATATATTTT. The encoded protein is CASSLASPGLFGNTIYF.

This chain links TRBV11-2 with TRBJ2-4; 8 bases are shared with TRBD1. V lost 5 bases and J lost 4; bases outside the gene matches: 4. Per germline, CDR1 SGHAT and CDR2 FQNNGV. The CDR3 runs to 14 residues. CDR3 protein: CASSHRTGKNIQYF. The CDR3 DNA sequence: TGTGCCAGCAGCCACCGGACAGGGAAAAACATTCAGTACTTC. The whole variable domain, filled in from reference TRBV11-2 and TRBJ2-4, reads EAGVAQSPRYKIIEKRQSVAFWCNPISGHATLYWYQQILGQGPKLLIQFQNNGVVDDSQLPKDRFSAERLKGVDSTLKIQPAKLEDSAVYLCASSHRTGKNIQYFGAGTRLSVL.

This clone appeared once. The chain is built from TRBV10-3 and TRBJ1-6, with 7 bases matching TRBD1. This CDR3 is built from 14 residues. Losses at the gene ends were 5 bases for V and 3 bases for J; bases not matched to a gene: 1. CDR1 and CDR2 from the germline V gene are ENHRY and SYGVKD. The CDR3 region is CAISRDSYNSPLHF. The CDR3 coding sequence is TGTGCCATCAGTCGGGACAGCTATAATTCACCCCTCCACTTT.

The CDR3 loop reads CASRLAGATETQYF. The CDR3 DNA sequence: TGTGCCAGCAGGCTAGCGGGGGCGACGGAGACCCAGTACTTC. V is TRBV6-5 and J is TRBJ2-5; the match to TRBD2 covers 10 bases. The CDR3 extends over 14 amino acids. Trimming removed 6 bases from V and 5 bases from J; junction bases left unmatched: 6. The germline V gene has CDR1 MNHEY and CDR2 SVGAGI.

The genes are TRBV6-2 or TRBV6-3 and TRBJ1-1; a possible D gene is TRBD1 (5 bases). This CDR3 is 14 amino acids long. Trimming cost V 2 bases and J 5 bases, with 12 bases left between them. Germline-derived CDR1 and CDR2 are MNHEY and SVGEGT. CDR3 nucleotide sequence: TGTGCCAGCAGTTACGGCGCAGGACAAACTGAAGCTTTCTTT. It codes for CASSYGAGQTEAFF.

This chain links TRBV2 with TRBJ1-1; TRBD1 matches at 7 bases. J gave up 3 bases and V 5 bases, and 3 bases lay outside the gene matches. Germline CDR1 reads SNHLY; CDR2 reads FYNNEI. CDR3 length: 13 residues. The CDR3 region is CASSSQGDTEAFF. As DNA, the CDR3 is TGTGCCAGCAGTTCCCAGGGGGACACTGAAGCTTTCTTT. Filled out from reference TRBV2 and TRBJ1-1, the complete variable domain reads EPEVTQTPSHQVTQMGQEVILRCVPISNHLYFYWYRQILGQKVEFLVSFYNNEISEKSEIFDDQFSVERPDGSNFTLKIRSTKLEDSAMYFCASSSQGDTEAFFGQGTRLTVV.

The CDR3 nucleotides read TGCGCCAGCAGCTTGGATGGCCAGGGGGCTTACGAGCAGTACTTC. It is translated as CASSLDGQGAYEQYF. This chain connects TRBV5-1 to TRBJ2-7, with TRBD1 identical over 8 bases. The CDR3 has 15 residues. CDR1 and CDR2 (germline): SGHRS, YFSETQ. V lost 0 bases and J lost 4; bases outside the gene matches: 6.

The V and J genes are TRBV4-1 and TRBJ1-4; D uncertain. Germline V gene sequence: CDR1 MGHRA, CDR2 YSYEKL. Trimming removed 0 bases from V and 7 bases from J, with 12 bases in between. The CDR3 totals 15 residues. The CDR3 sequence: CASSQDGSRGEKLFF. The CDR3 bases are TGCGCCAGCAGCCAAGATGGCAGTAGAGGTGAAAAACTGTTTTTT.

This rearrangement joins TRBV3-1 (or the pseudogene TRBV3-2) to TRBJ2-5; 13 nucleotides match TRBD2. V shed 2 bases and J 5 bases; nucleotides not matched to a gene: 5. The CDR3 spans 16 residues. Germline V gene lookup returns CDR1 LGHDT and CDR2 YNNKEL (reference sequence). The CDR3 DNA reads TGTGCCAGCAGCCAACCGGGACTAGCGGGGCGCGAGACCCAGTACTTC. It encodes CASSQPGLAGRETQYF.

V usage is TRBV7-9 and J usage is TRBJ1-1; D remains unclear. This CDR3 has 16 amino acids. Trimming removed 1 base at V and 1 base at J, with 13 bases between. Germline V gene sequence: CDR1 SEHNR, CDR2 FQNEAQ (reference sequence). Written as DNA, the CDR3 is TGTGCCAGCAGCTTAGGTCCAGCCCGGAGGAACACTGAAGCTTTCTTT. This gives the protein CASSLGPARRNTEAFF.

The chain is built from TRBV7-2 and TRBJ2-5; 9 nucleotides agree with TRBD1. V lost 4 bases to trimming and J lost 3 bases; unmatched junction nucleotides: 0. This CDR3 contains 13 residues. Per germline, CDR1 SGHTA and CDR2 FQGNSA. CDR3 residues: CASSWTGEETQYF. The CDR3 DNA reads TGTGCCAGCAGCTGGACAGGGGAAGAGACCCAGTACTTC.

CDR3 residues: CASSPGQDNSPLHF. CDR3 bases: TGCGCCAGCAGCCCTGGACAGGATAATTCACCCCTCCACTTT. The rearrangement joins TRBV5-1 to TRBJ1-6; 7 bases are shared with TRBD1. The germline V gene encodes CDR1 SGHRS and CDR2 YFSETQ. The CDR3 is 14 residues long. Trimming at V came to 4 bases and at J to 5 bases, leaving 3 bases not matched to a gene. Drawing the rest from reference TRBV5-1 and TRBJ1-6, the complete variable domain is KAGVTQTPRYLIKTRGQQVTLSCSPISGHRSVSWYQQTPGQGLQFLFEYFSETQRNKGNFPGRFSGRQFSNSRSEMNVSTLELGDSALYLCASSPGQDNSPLHFGNGTRLTVT.